This T cell receptor beta chain originates from a study of CD8+ T cells in alopecia areata. General study results and limits: There were many expanded lesional clones persisting in scalp and blood during tofacitinib. Especially in alopecia totalis/universalis, lesional scalp showed greater clonality than normal scalp did.

Germline CDR1 reads MNHNY; CDR2 reads SVGAGI (reference sequence). The CDR3 spans 15 residues. Trimming took 6 bases from V and 4 from J, leaving 18 bases between them. RNA was isolated and reverse transcribed to cDNA, the sequencing template. Method: immunoSEQ multiplex PCR; TCRdb's copy keeps in-frame clones and lacks some. The sample comprises hundreds of thousands of clones, more than 60% of which are singletons, and more than 1% rests with the top ten. The treatment here: oral pan-JAK inhibitor, 5-10 mg twice daily. Of note for this clone: Its cognate antigen is unknown.

This TCR was recovered from a human donor with alopecia areata. The chain uses TRBV6-6 and TRBJ1-2; no reliable D call. The starting material was CD4+ T cells sorted from blood, obtained between weeks 43 and 45, from a patient treated with tofacitinib. The CDR3 here is CASSPVGPGGYGYTF. The DNA for the CDR3 is TGTGCCAGCAGCCCCGTAGGACCCGGAGGCTATGGCTACACCTTC.